This T cell receptor beta chain was documented in a study of shared clonotypes between healthy human individuals (dated by TCRdb to about 2020). Describing the broader study: The cohort included three men and a couple of women between 18 and 49 years of age. For each donor, CD4 naive and CD4 memory were each given three plates, CD8 naive was given two plates, and CD8 memory was given one plate. To estimate repertoire size and how much clonotype sharing occurs between individuals, the study deeply sequenced the blood TCR repertoires of five healthy adults. To increase sequencing depth and limit assay-specific biases, TCR repertoire library preparation and sequencing were carried out by different laboratories using diverse techniques. Each donor's leukapheresis produced roughly between roughly 0.85 and 10 billion PBMCs.

With respect to this clone: It lacks a known antigen. Per-base qualities were not stored, and no clone one base away is much larger.

A distance of 14 bases separates the germline ends of V and J, which lose 2 bases and 6 bases respectively. CDR1 and CDR2 (MGHRA, YSYEKL) derive from the germline V gene. The CDR3 has 14 amino acids, counting the end cysteine and phenylalanine. Kept here is only the CDR3 DNA, which spans 42 bases and is read in frame from base 1. CD8 naive samples consisted of CD45RO-negative cells that were positively selected for CCR7, yielding a CD45RA+CCR7+ population without TemRA cells. Donors were healthy HIV-negative adults with no recently reported acute infections or vaccinations. Every donor was a Caucasian adult residing in Nashville, Tennessee, USA. Blood was collected by leukapheresis, and PBMCs were isolated by Ficoll-Histopaque density gradient centrifugation and then cryopreserved in liquid nitrogen vapor phase. Analytical flow cytometry was used to check the purity and quantity of each magnetically sorted T cell population. Genomic DNA was isolated from every sorted fraction and measured by UV absorbance on a Nanodrop 2000c.

Using the deep immunoSEQ assay, TCR CDR3 regions were amplified from genomic DNA by multiplex PCR. Genomic DNA extracted from each cell subset was distributed evenly over all wells of several immunoSEQ 96-well plates, and each plate served as one replicate. Each replicate PCR for sorted subsets received about 180 ng genomic DNA, equal to tens of thousands of T cell genomes. Purified libraries were measured with a Qubit 3.0 fluorometer, size-checked on a Bioanalyzer 2100, and measured again with the KAPA Library Quantification kit. Every immunoSEQ 96-well plate was sequenced on a dedicated single-read 150-cycle Illumina NextSeq 550 flow cell. The paper's processing steps were these. Because the immunoSEQ output held only junctional sequences and lacked quality scores, the filtering could not match the filtering applied to full-length reads. To assign V/J genes and CDR3, sequences were annotated using PyIR, a Python wrapper for IgBLAST v1.9, with IMGT germline references. Reads with weak V/J assignments (E-value above 1e-6), missing CDR3, stop codons, out-of-frame junctions, or ambiguous translated residues were removed. V3J clonotypes were defined as sequences sharing an identical inferred V gene, J gene, and CDR3 amino acid sequence. The percentage overlap between two repertoires was calculated by dividing the number of shared unique clonotypes by the size of the smaller repertoire. Richness of each repertoire was evaluated using RTK rarefaction, the Chao1 estimator, and Recon v2.1 estimates of unobserved clonotypes. For all TCRbeta clonotypes obtained by the gDNA method from several donors, generation probabilities were computed with OLGA. As stored in TCRdb, this immuneACCESS dataset retains in-frame rearrangements with V and J assigned. A fraction of the clones does not appear; measured against another copy, unresolved V genes explain less than half of the discrepancy, and the remainder lacks a known reason. That table is the source of V, J and clone size, and D and trimming were worked out from the DNA. The sample data list around 2,000,000 clones, and 85% to 95% of these were observed just once. Of the sample, 1.5% to 2% is held by the ten largest clones.

General findings and caveats noted by the study authors: Rarefaction of sorted-subset datasets indicated incomplete sequencing despite the large sequencing depth. Across a handful of donors, approximately 5% of naive CD4, more than 3% of naive CD8, roughly 2.2% of memory CD4, and approximately 0.4% of memory CD8 clonotypes were shared. Based on pairwise subsampling, the degree of clonotype sharing among donors was expected to be affected by sequencing depth. Because the study included only a small number of donors, the genetic and exposure-history diversity represented was limited. Compared with non-shared clonotypes, the clonotypes found in all four sorted-subset donors had higher generation probabilities. Sampling was restricted to blood, and TCR repertoires in tissues likely differ from the TCR repertoires found in blood. Larger estimated clonotype richness was generally found for naive subsets than for memory subsets.

Sequencing input: naive CD8+ T cells from PBMCs. In the paper's terms, the cell subset or site label means: CD45RA+CCR7+. The chain couples TRBV4-1 to TRBJ2-7; TRBD1 is possibly the D segment (5 matching bases). This TCR was sampled from a man younger than 30 in good health. Some clones in this sample may be carry-over from other donors' samples. DNA sequence: TGCGCCAGCAGCCAACAGGAACAGGCCCCCGAGCAGTACTTC. Translated, it gives CASSQQEQAPEQYF.